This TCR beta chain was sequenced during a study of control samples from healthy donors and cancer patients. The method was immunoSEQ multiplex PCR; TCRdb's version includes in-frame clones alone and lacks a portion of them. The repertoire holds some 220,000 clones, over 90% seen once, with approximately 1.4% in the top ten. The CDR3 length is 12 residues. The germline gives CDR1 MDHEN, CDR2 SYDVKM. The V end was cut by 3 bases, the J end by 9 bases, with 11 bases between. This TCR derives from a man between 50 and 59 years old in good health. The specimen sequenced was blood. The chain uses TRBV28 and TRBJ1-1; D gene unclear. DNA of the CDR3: TGTGCCAGCAGTTTGGTTGGAGGGAAAGCTTTCTTT. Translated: CASSLVGGKAFF.